This TCR beta chain derives from a study of metastatic and nonmetastatic thyroid tumors. This CDR3 contains 18 residues. Germline CDR1 and CDR2: LGHNA and YSLEER. Trimming left V 0 bases short and J 0 bases short, with 15 bases between. Patients had received no treatment of any kind before thyroid surgery. In its sample, this clone ranks as medium-sized. Per the original data handling: Clinicopathological groups supplied CDR3 differences that were used to build a distant-metastasis classifier for papillary thyroid cancer. With MiXCR, TCRdb reprocessed the PCR reads. The V and J calls follow TCRdb's processing rather than the paper's. Among about 15,000 clones listed, 31% were seen once.

Sequencing used blood. This receptor was identified in a female donor with papillary thyroid cancer or a benign thyroid nodule (not recorded which). Some clones in this sample may be carry-over from other donors' samples. The chain uses TRBV4-3 and TRBJ1-3; the D is unclear. CDR3 nucleotide sequence: TGCGCCAGCAGCCAAGAGTGGGTAGCAGCTGGCTCTGGAAACACCATATATTTT. This sequence encodes CASSQEWVAAGSGNTIYF.